This T cell receptor (beta chain) was captured by sequencing in a study of T-cell memory formation after mild COVID-19. TCRdb independently ran MiXCR on the 5' RACE reads; one entry per CDR3 protein. This sample has under 350,000 distinct CDR3 sequences, with 16% found just once. This CDR3 has 13 residues. Trimming removed 1 base from V and 3 bases from J, with 8 bases in between. CDR1 and CDR2 (germline): SGHTS, YDEGEE. The clonotype was recovered from a man aged 18-30 years who had mild COVID-19 (a few samples of this study predate the infection). Cell type and time point are not known. This rearrangement joins TRBV5-8 to TRBJ2-7, with D maybe TRBD1 (5 bases). Sequenced sample: PBMCs or a T cell subset sorted from them (not recorded which). CDR3 sequence reads: CASSLWGRYEQYF. The CDR3 DNA reads as TGTGCCAGCAGCTTGTGGGGCCGCTACGAGCAGTACTTC. The variable domain in full, completed from reference TRBV5-8 and TRBJ2-7, reads EAGVTQSPTHLIKTRGQQATLRCSPISGHTSVYWYQQALGLGLQFLLWYDEGEERNRGNFPPRFSGRQFPNYSSELNVNALELEDSALYLCASSLWGRYEQYFGPGTRLTVT.